This TCR beta chain was observed in a study of T cell clonotyping in hematopoietic cell transplantation. Study results and caveats: After transplant, recipient diversity fell while pathologically expanded clonotypes grew through day 180. Broader posttransplant TCR repertoire diversity was predicted by graft donor and pretransplant recipient Inverse Simpson Index values.

Recipients were bled about 28 days pretransplant and at posttransplant days 30, 100, 180. As concerns this clone: No antigen is known for it.

The assay was immunoSEQ multiplex PCR, and TCRdb's table has in-frame clones only and misses some. The table has about 1,500 clones, roughly 62% seen once. Sequenced here: peripheral blood mononuclear cells, sampled 100 days after allogeneic stem cell transplant. The TCR originated in a female patient in her 60s who had an allogeneic stem cell transplant, so the T cells may come from the graft donor. Some clones in this sample may be carry-over from other donors' samples.

Here the CDR3 reads CSVGGRSGTSTDTQYF. CDR3 sequence (DNA): TGCAGCGTTGGGGGGCGTAGCGGAACTAGCACAGATACGCAGTATTTT. The rearrangement links TRBV29-1 to TRBJ2-3, with D perhaps TRBD1 or TRBD2 (6 bases each). Trimming stripped 4 bases from V and 0 bases from J, with 17 bases between. Per germline, CDR1 SQVTM and CDR2 ANQGSEA. CDR3 length equals 16 residues.